This is a list of T cell receptor beta chains from one sample in a study of T cells in Graves' hyperthyroidism and ophthalmopathy. TCRdb reprocessed the multiplex PCR reads with MiXCR, giving one entry per CDR3 protein. Found here are hundreds of thousands of distinct CDR3 sequences, 15% to 18% of them singletons; the top ten hold roughly 13%. Sequenced input: blood. Receptors originate from a woman aged 18-29 years with Graves' hyperthyroidism. Both conserved end residues are part of each CDR3. The order of the fields is V gene, J gene, clone size, D gene, CDR3 protein, CDR3 DNA. A D gene is named only where the DNA matches it firmly. The listing skips clone size in some rows; elsewhere it reads once, few, many or a size class.

>TRBV7-8|TRBJ2-1|many|-
CASSLGESGQAYNEQFF
TGTGCCAGCAGCTTGGGTGAAAGCGGGCAAGCCTACAATGAGCAGTTCTTC
>TRBV20-1|TRBJ1-1|many|-
CSARFGLHTEAFF
TGCAGTGCTAGATTTGGACTCCACACTGAAGCTTTCTTT
>TRBV27|TRBJ2-2|few|-
CASTALESGELFF
TGTGCCAGCACTGCACTTGAGTCCGGGGAGCTGTTTTTT
>TRBV2|TRBJ1-2|few|-
CASSVVRDYGYTF
TGTGCCAGCAGTGTGGTCCGGGACTATGGCTACACCTTC
>TRBV6-5|TRBJ1-6|-|TRBD1
CASSYGNRGNSPLHF
TGTGCCAGCAGTTACGGTAACAGGGGTAATTCACCCCTCCACTTT
>TRBV5-1|TRBJ1-5|-|TRBD1
CASSPTGGQPQHF
TGCGCCAGCAGCCCGACAGGGGGCCAGCCCCAGCATTTT
>TRBV10-3|TRBJ2-2|-|TRBD2
CAISAQRGTGELFF
TGTGCCATCAGTGCCCAGCGGGGGACCGGGGAGCTGTTTTTT
>TRBV4-1|TRBJ1-4|many|-
CASSQGTANEKLFF
TGCGCCAGCAGCCAAGGGACAGCTAATGAAAAACTGTTTTTT
>TRBV20-1|TRBJ2-1|few|-
CSARHAQGGYYNEQFF
TGCAGTGCTAGGCATGCCCAGGGGGGTTACTACAATGAGCAGTTCTTC
>TRBV20-1|TRBJ2-3|many|-
CSARLPRGPTDTQYF
TGCAGTGCTAGACTCCCTCGTGGCCCCACAGATACGCAGTATTTT
>TRBV29-1|TRBJ2-7|once|TRBD1
CSAIPGQRPYEQYF
TGCAGCGCCATACCGGGACAGCGGCCTTACGAGCAGTACTTC
>TRBV2|TRBJ1-5|many|-
CASSESQYDQPQHF
TGTGCCAGCAGTGAGAGCCAGTATGATCAGCCCCAGCATTTT
>TRBV6-1|TRBJ1-5|-|-
CASSEWGYRQPQHF
TGTGCCAGCAGTGAATGGGGGTACCGGCAGCCCCAGCATTTT
>TRBV2|TRBJ1-3|many|-
CASRMVFSGNTIYF
TGTGCCAGCAGAATGGTTTTCTCTGGAAACACCATATATTTT
>TRBV4-1|TRBJ2-7|few|-
CASSPFRGATYEQYF
TGCGCCAGCAGCCCCTTCCGGGGGGCCACCTACGAGCAGTACTTC
>TRBV10-3|TRBJ2-1|-|-
CAISGGYGNEQFF
TGTGCCATCAGTGGAGGATACGGCAATGAGCAGTTCTTC
>TRBV15|TRBJ2-7|-|-
CATSRGPTSYEQYF
TGTGCCACCAGCAGAGGGCCTACCTCCTACGAGCAGTACTTC
>TRBV10-2|TRBJ1-4|-|TRBD1
CASRDPATGYNEKLFF
TGCGCCAGCAGGGACCCCGCGACAGGGTACAATGAAAAACTGTTTTTT
>TRBV3-1|TRBJ1-2|many|-
CASSQEATNYGYTF
TGTGCCAGCAGCCAAGAGGCGACAAACTATGGCTACACCTTC
>TRBV12-3/TRBV12-4|TRBJ1-6|-|TRBD1
CASSSGTGLGSPLHF
TGTGCCAGCAGCTCTGGGACAGGTCTCGGTTCACCCCTCCACTTT
>TRBV9|TRBJ1-2|-|-
CASSVGDAYGYTF
TGTGCCAGCAGCGTAGGGGACGCCTATGGCTACACCTTC
>TRBV19|TRBJ1-1|many|-
CASTIDGTITEAFF
TGTGCCAGTACCATAGACGGAACGATCACTGAAGCTTTCTTT
>TRBV14|TRBJ1-2|few|-
CASSQDAFRNYGYTF
TGTGCCAGCAGCCAAGATGCTTTCCGGAACTATGGCTACACCTTC
>TRBV11-2|TRBJ1-4|many|-
CASSLRIGQATNEKLFF
TGTGCCAGCAGCTTACGCATCGGGCAGGCTACTAATGAAAAACTGTTTTTT
>TRBV27|TRBJ2-7|few|TRBD1
CASSTGGGEQCF
TGTGCCAGCTCGACAGGGGGCGGCGAGCAGTGCTTC